This T cell receptor (beta chain) was found in a study of control samples from healthy donors and cancer patients. TCRdb keeps only in-frame clones here, not all; method: immunoSEQ multiplex PCR. Counted here are some 77,000 clones, approximately 91% occurring once; the ten biggest clones make up approximately 7.6%. CDR3 length equals 14 residues. V gave up 4 bases and J gave up 5 bases, with 15 bases separating them. Per the germline V gene, CDR1 is LNHDA and CDR2 is SQIVND (reference sequence). The V and J genes are TRBV19 and TRBJ2-7, with D possibly TRBD2 on 6 matching bases. What was sequenced was blood. The sequence derives from an older woman in good health. CDR3 DNA: TGTGCCAGTAGTACCAGGGACTGGGGGAACGAGCAGTACTTC. The encoded protein is CASSTRDWGNEQYF.